Following are 20 T cell receptor beta chains from one sample sequenced in a study of a mutant IDH1 vaccine in newly diagnosed glioma (dated by TCRdb to about 2021). Library preparation employed the immunoSEQ multiplex PCR assay. Here the immuneACCESS table is served through TCRdb, limited to in-frame sequences with V and J called. Missing clones are a known gap in these copies; in checked studies unresolved V genes cover under half, and the rest lacks a known reason. Counted in this sample were 75,000 to 100,000 clones; around 90% of them appeared once. Under 0.65% of the sample is held by the ten biggest clonotypes. The sample's time point label, in plain terms: baseline, week 1 (first vaccination visit). The sample's treatment or condition label, decoded: pre-vaccination baseline after standard-of-care therapy. The sequences come from PBMCs, collected from a glioma patient treated with radiotherapy, temozolomide or both. The receptors originated from a woman aged 45-65 years with glioma.

The CDR3 reads CASSPPQGAGDTQYF. CDR3 coding DNA: TGTGCCAGCAGCCCCCCACAGGGGGCTGGGGATACGCAGTATTTT. The chain has TRBV9 and TRBJ2-3, with 9 bases that match TRBD1. There are 15 residues in the CDR3. Germline loops: CDR1 SGDLS, CDR2 YYNGEE. The V segment lost 4 bases and the J segment 6 bases; nucleotides outside the gene matches: 9.

The rearrangement links TRBV19 to TRBJ1-2; D is uncertain. CDR3 length equals 11 residues. The germline CDR1 and CDR2 sequences are LNHDA and SQIVND (reference sequence). V lost 2 bases, J lost 2 bases, and 0 bases lay in between. The CDR3 nucleotides read TGTGCCAGTAGTATAAACTATGGCTACACCTTC. Protein product: CASSINYGYTF.

The chain has TRBV7-9 and TRBJ2-7, with D perhaps matching TRBD1 (7 bases). The CDR3 is 13 residues long. V lost 6 bases and J lost 12, with 21 bases in between. Germline V CDR1 and CDR2: SEHNR, FQNEAQ (reference sequence). CDR3 residues: CASSQEGANPRYF. CDR3 in DNA: TGTGCCAGCAGTCAGGAGGGGGCGAATCCGCGGTACTTC.

The chain recombines TRBV2 with TRBJ2-1, with D uncertain. Trimming left V 0 bases short and J 10 bases short, with 16 bases between. This CDR3 is built from 15 residues. Germline lookup yields CDR1 SNHLY and CDR2 FYNNEI. The CDR3 DNA reads as TGTGCCAGCAGTGAAGCTACCACTAAAATTGGAGAGCAGTTCTTC. This gives the protein CASSEATTKIGEQFF.

The chain employs TRBV30 and TRBJ2-1; 8 bases agree with TRBD2. The CDR3 has 16 amino acids. Germline loops: CDR1 GTSNPN, CDR2 SVGIG (reference sequence). V lost 4 bases to trimming and J lost 9 bases; unmatched junction nucleotides: 17. The CDR3 protein is CAWTQGLAGLWSEQFF. The CDR3 nucleotides are TGTGCCTGGACCCAGGGGCTAGCGGGTTTGTGGAGTGAGCAGTTCTTC.

The genes are TRBV5-4 and TRBJ1-1; TRBD1 agrees at 8 bases. Germline V gives CDR1 SGHNT, CDR2 YYREEE (reference sequence). The CDR3 sequence is 14 residues long. V was clipped by 4 bases and J by 0 bases; unmatched bases: 2. CDR3 loop: CASSAGQVNTEAFF. CDR3 in DNA: TGTGCCAGCAGCGCGGGACAGGTGAACACTGAAGCTTTCTTT. Variable domain in full (rest from reference TRBV5-4 and TRBJ1-1): ETGVTQSPTHLIKTRGQQVTLRCSSQSGHNTVSWYQQALGQGPQFIFQYYREEENGRGNFPPRFSGLQFPNYSSELNVNALELDDSALYLCASSAGQVNTEAFFGQGTRLTVV.

The count of this clone is one. V gene TRBV27 combines with J gene TRBJ1-3; 8 bases align to TRBD1. The CDR3 length is 15 residues. J gave up 0 bases and V 4 bases, and 2 bases lay outside the gene matches. The V gene's germline CDR1 is MNHEY and CDR2 SMNVEV (reference sequence). CDR3 loop: CASSYRGDSGNTIYF. The CDR3 DNA follows: TGTGCCAGCAGTTACAGGGGGGACTCTGGAAACACCATATATTTT.

The chain uses TRBV7-6 and TRBJ2-7; D is possibly TRBD1 (6 bases). CDR1 and CDR2 (germline): SGHVS, FNYEAQ. V lost 6 bases to trimming and J lost 0 bases, with 12 bases between them. The CDR3 runs 14 residues. CDR3 in DNA: TGTGCCAGCAGTCAACAGGGAAGCTCCTACGAGCAGTACTTC. It is translated as CASSQQGSSYEQYF.

V is TRBV7-2 and J is TRBJ1-1; 7 bases align to TRBD1. This CDR3 comprises 15 residues. Unmatched junction bases numbered 7, after V lost 3 bases and J lost 3 bases. Germline CDR1 SGHTA, CDR2 FQGNSA. CDR3 sequence reads: CASSLRETGYTEAFF. DNA of the CDR3: TGTGCCAGCAGCTTGAGAGAGACAGGGTACACTGAAGCTTTCTTT.

The chain is built from TRBV19 and TRBJ2-4; a possible D gene is TRBD1 (5 bases). The ends were cut back, 6 bases at V and 0 bases at J, with 18 bases in the middle. The CDR3 spans 17 residues. CDR1 is LNHDA, CDR2 SQIVND, per germline (reference sequence). The CDR3 region is CASSPGLAGLAKNIQYF. The DNA of the CDR3 is TGTGCCAGTAGCCCAGGTTTGGCAGGGTTAGCCAAAAACATTCAGTACTTC.

This sequence joins TRBV27 and TRBJ1-4, with D maybe TRBD1 (6 bases). Trimming removed 1 base from V and 8 bases from J, with 11 bases in between. The CDR3 extends over 14 amino acids. Germline V gene lookup returns CDR1 MNHEY and CDR2 SMNVEV (reference sequence). The CDR3 here is CASSLLGGGEKLFF. In nucleotides, the CDR3 is TGTGCCAGCAGTTTATTGGGAGGGGGGGAAAAACTGTTTTTT.

The genes are TRBV7-9 and TRBJ2-7; 9 bases fit TRBD1. Germline loops: CDR1 SEHNR, CDR2 FQNEAQ (reference sequence). V shed 4 bases and J 1 base; nucleotides not matched to a gene: 11. The CDR3 consists of 17 residues. For the CDR3, the DNA is TGTGCCAGCAGCTCAGACGTAGGGACAGGGCGATCCTACGAGCAGTACTTC. Amino acids: CASSSDVGTGRSYEQYF.

The rearrangement joins TRBV6-5 to TRBJ2-5, with D possibly being TRBD2 (5 bases). The DNA end lines up better with TRBJ2-7; the J call may be wrong. The germline V gene encodes CDR1 MNHEY and CDR2 SVGAGI. The CDR3 has 14 amino acids. CDR3 nucleotides: TGTGCCAGCAGTTCGGGGAAAAGGACTTACGAGCAGTACTTC. Translated, it gives CASSSGKRTYEQYF.

The chain has TRBV15 and TRBJ1-5; no firm D call. The CDR3 runs 12 residues. The germline V and J ends were trimmed by 5 bases and 3 bases, with 5 bases remaining between them. Germline V gene sequence: CDR1 LNHNV, CDR2 YYDKDF (reference sequence). Here the CDR3 DNA reads TGTGCCACCAGCCGCCCCAATCAGCCCCAGCATTTT. Protein sequence: CATSRPNQPQHF.

This rearrangement joins TRBV28 to TRBJ2-2, with 13 bases aligning to TRBD2. The V gene's germline CDR1 is MDHEN and CDR2 SYDVKM. The CDR3 spans 19 residues. Trimming at V came to 4 bases and at J to 0 bases, leaving 8 bases not matched to a gene. CDR3 in amino acids: CASSSQGLAGLANTGELFF. The CDR3, as DNA: TGTGCCAGCAGTTCCCAGGGACTAGCGGGACTCGCGAACACCGGGGAGCTGTTTTTT.

The CDR3 region has the DNA TGTGCCAGCAGCCGCGGGGCTAGCAATGAGCAGTTCTTC. This sequence encodes CASSRGASNEQFF. V gene TRBV14 combines with J gene TRBJ2-1; D is perhaps TRBD2 (6 bases). Trimming stripped 4 bases from V and 6 bases from J, with 10 bases between. The CDR3 is made up of 13 amino acids. The germline gives CDR1 SGHDN, CDR2 FVKESK.

The chain carries TRBV19 and TRBJ2-2; D unclear. The CDR3 spans 16 residues. V dropped 4 bases and J dropped 5 bases, with 17 bases sitting between them. Germline V gene sequence: CDR1 LNHDA, CDR2 SQIVND (reference sequence). In DNA form, the CDR3 reads TGTGCCAGTAGTAGTGCGATGAGCGTGGGGACCGGGGAGCTGTTTTTT. Its protein product is CASSSAMSVGTGELFF. The full variable domain, its missing parts supplied by reference TRBV19 and TRBJ2-2, is DGGITQSPKYLFRKEGQNVTLSCEQNLNHDAMYWYRQDPGQGLRLIYYSQIVNDFQKGDIAEGYSVSREKKESFPLTVTSAQKNPTAFYLCASSSAMSVGTGELFFGEGSRLTVL.

CDR3 loop: CASSQDGTGGGTDTQYF. In DNA form, the CDR3 reads TGCGCCAGCAGCCAGGATGGGACAGGGGGAGGCACAGATACGCAGTATTTT. The gene calls are TRBV4-1 and TRBJ2-3, with 11 bases identical to TRBD1. In germline, CDR1 is MGHRA, CDR2 YSYEKL. The CDR3 has 17 amino acids. With V trimmed by 3 bases and J by 1 base, 6 bases remained unmatched.

The chain carries TRBV6-5 and TRBJ2-1, with 14 bases that match TRBD2. J gave up 8 bases and V 7 bases, and 4 bases lay outside the gene matches. CDR3 length: 14 residues. In germline, CDR1 is MNHEY, CDR2 SVGAGI. CDR3 sequence (DNA): TGTGCCAGCAAAGGGACTAGCGGGAGCTATGAGCAGTTCTTC. This gives the protein CASKGTSGSYEQFF.

V usage is TRBV23-1 and J usage is TRBJ1-2, with a tentative D call TRBD1 (6 bases). TRBV23-1 is classed as an ORF, of uncertain function. V lost 2 bases and J lost 4, with 14 bases in between. The CDR3 spans 15 residues. CDR3 nucleotide sequence: TGCGCCAGCAGTCAAACAACAGGGTTGGGCTATGGCTACACCTTC. It yields the protein CASSQTTGLGYGYTF.